These 20 T cell receptor beta chains share one sample of origin, sequenced in a study of T-cell reconstitution after alpha-beta-depleted transplantation in children. A library of TCRbeta sequences, prepared with unique molecular identifiers, was generated. TCRdb recomputed calls from the PCR reads with MiXCR, one row per CDR3 protein. The profile shows 250,000 to 350,000 distinct CDR3 sequences, about a tenth of them singletons. The material was PBMCs from the stem cell graft donor, obtained from the stem cell graft. These receptors were taken from a human donor who donated a stem cell graft to a child with SCID.

This clonotype was picked up a small number of times. This sequence joins TRBV20-1 and TRBJ2-1; TRBD1 matches at 9 bases. Germline assignment: CDR1 DFQATT and CDR2 SNEGSKA (reference sequence). V gave up 6 bases and J gave up 4 bases; unmatched junction bases: 7. CDR3 length: 14 amino acids. The CDR3 nucleotides read TGCAGTGCGCAACCGGGACAGGGATACAATGAGCAGTTCTTC. Translation gives CSAQPGQGYNEQFF.

The chain uses TRBV12-3 or TRBV12-4 and TRBJ2-2, with 8 bases lining up with TRBD2. CDR3 size: 16 residues. Germline trimming cut 2 bases from V and 3 bases from J; bases unmatched to any gene: 5. The CDR3, as DNA: TGTGCCAGCAGTTTACGCACGGGGGGGTACACCGGGGAGCTGTTTTTT. This gives the protein CASSLRTGGYTGELFF.

This clonotype has just a few counts. The chain has TRBV20-1 and TRBJ1-2; 7 nucleotides agree with TRBD1. Germline V CDR1 and CDR2: DFQATT, SNEGSKA (reference sequence). The CDR3 has 14 amino acids. The V gene end was trimmed by 3 bases and the J gene end by 2 bases; junction bases not matched to a gene: 6. The DNA of the CDR3 is TGCAGTGCTAGGAGGACAGGTTTAAACTATGGCTACACCTTC. This codes for CSARRTGLNYGYTF.

There are a few counts of this clonotype. A junction end diverges from the germline sequence, so it may reflect a read error. The DNA of the CDR3 is TGTGCTAGCAGCTTCTCTTCCAGGTCGACCACCCCCGGGGAGCTGTTTTTT. Its translation: CASSFSSRSTTPGELFF. The chain recombines TRBV7-7 with TRBJ2-2; D not certain. The CDR3 is 17 residues long. From germline, CDR1 is SSHAT and CDR2 FNYEAQ (reference sequence).

The chain recombines TRBV6-2 or TRBV6-3 with TRBJ2-7; no reliable D call. Germline V gene data show CDR1 as MNHEY and CDR2 as SVGEGT. The germline V and J ends were trimmed by 7 bases and 1 base, with 17 bases remaining between them. The CDR3 is 15 amino acids. CDR3 residues: CASIRTAPSSYEQYF. The DNA for the CDR3 is TGTGCCAGCATTCGAACTGCCCCGAGTTCCTACGAGCAGTACTTC.

This clonotype was seen a handful of times. The chain recombines TRBV5-1 with TRBJ2-3, with 7 bases identical to TRBD2. CDR3 size: 14 residues. Germline CDR1 SGHRS, CDR2 YFSETQ. V was clipped by 7 bases and J by 5 bases; unmatched bases: 10. CDR3 loop: CASCGGGGGDTQYF. CDR3 DNA sequence: TGCGCCAGCTGTGGCGGGGGAGGTGGAGATACGCAGTATTTT.

This clonotype was picked up a small number of times. V gene TRBV18 combines with J gene TRBJ2-3, with 10 positions matching TRBD1. This CDR3 spans 13 amino acids. The germline V gene encodes CDR1 KGHSH and CDR2 LQKENI. V gave up 3 bases and J gave up 12 bases; unmatched junction bases: 6. DNA of the CDR3: TGTGCCAGCTCACCGGGACAGGGGTTAAATCAGTATTTT. Amino acids: CASSPGQGLNQYF.

Many counts were recorded for this clonotype. The chain couples TRBV20-1 to TRBJ1-2; D perhaps matches TRBD1 (5 bases). Germline CDR1 reads DFQATT; CDR2 reads SNEGSKA (reference sequence). The V gene lost 0 bases and the J gene lost 5 bases, with 7 bases spanning the gap. The CDR3 contains 12 residues. CDR3 sequence: CSAREQDYGYTF. The CDR3 DNA is TGCAGTGCTAGAGAACAGGATTATGGCTACACCTTC.

This clonotype showed up many times. The chain carries TRBV12-3 or TRBV12-4 and TRBJ2-7; D unclear. Trimming took 5 bases from V and 2 from J, leaving 7 bases between them. The CDR3 is 12 amino acids. The CDR3: CASSPWAYEQYF. The CDR3 DNA reads TGTGCCAGCAGTCCCTGGGCCTACGAGCAGTACTTC.

This clonotype was found a few times. The germline gene is not matched at one end of the junction; a read error may be the cause. This rearrangement joins TRBV3-1 to TRBJ2-1, with D uncertain. CDR1 LGHDT and CDR2 YNNKEL come from the germline V gene (reference sequence). There are 15 residues in the CDR3. The chain's CDR3 is CACSQVVGPYNEQFF. The CDR3 region has the DNA TGTGCCTGCAGCCAAGTTGTGGGCCCCTACAATGAGCAGTTCTTC.

This chain joins TRBV9 and TRBJ2-1; D is unclear. The germline V gene encodes CDR1 SGDLS and CDR2 YYNGEE. Trimming stripped 0 bases from V and 8 bases from J, with 6 bases between. The CDR3 has 12 residues. Here the CDR3 reads CASSVGQDEQFF. The CDR3 bases are TGTGCCAGCAGCGTAGGTCAAGATGAGCAGTTCTTC.

This clonotype was detected only once. This may be a read error, as it is one base from a much larger clone. This chain joins TRBV5-1 and TRBJ2-4; D might be TRBD1 (5 bases). The CDR3 runs to 15 residues. V shed 0 bases and J shed 8 bases, with 15 bases lying between them. Germline V lookup: CDR1 SGHRS, CDR2 YFSETQ. This CDR3 reads CASSLALSGRHIQYF. The CDR3, as DNA: TGCGCCAGCAGCTTGGCCCTTTCAGGGCGACACATTCAGTACTTC.

There are many counts of this clonotype. The chain combines TRBV6-5 with TRBJ2-2; TRBD2 matches 8 bases. The germline V gene has CDR1 MNHEY and CDR2 SVGAGI. The trim removed 2 bases at V and 7 bases at J, leaving 9 bases unmatched. There are 16 residues in the CDR3. CDR3 nucleotides: TGTGCCAGCAGTTACGGGCTAGCGGGCGGCATCGGGGAGCTGTTTTTT. Amino acid sequence: CASSYGLAGGIGELFF.

Ten or more counts support this clonotype. Here the CDR3 DNA reads TGCGCCAGCAGCCAAGATAGCCCCCGTCTAGCGGGGGTCTACAATGAGCAGTTCTTC. The encoded protein is CASSQDSPRLAGVYNEQFF. The genes are TRBV4-1 and TRBJ2-1; 10 nucleotides agree with TRBD2. This CDR3 region has 19 residues. V lost 0 bases, J lost 3 bases, and 11 bases stayed unmatched. CDR1 is MGHRA and CDR2 is YSYEKL in the germline V gene.

This clonotype showed up just a few times. The chain has TRBV9 and TRBJ1-1; D is perhaps TRBD1 (6 bases). V dropped 4 bases and J dropped 0 bases, with 16 bases sitting between them. The CDR3 runs 16 residues. The germline V gene encodes CDR1 SGDLS and CDR2 YYNGEE. The CDR3 nucleotides are TGTGCCAGCAGCCGAAGCCCCGGGACACTGAACACTGAAGCTTTCTTT. Its protein is CASSRSPGTLNTEAFF.

This clonotype was recorded a few times. The genes are TRBV2 and TRBJ2-5; D not certain. V was clipped by 7 bases and J by 5 bases, with 14 bases between them. This CDR3 is 13 amino acids long. Germline-derived CDR1 and CDR2 are SNHLY and FYNNEI. CDR3: CASTQSKLETQYF. CDR3 nucleotides: TGTGCCAGCACCCAGTCGAAACTGGAGACCCAGTACTTC.

This clonotype was seen only a few times. The genes are TRBV10-3 and TRBJ2-2, with 9 bases that match TRBD2. V gave up 3 bases and J gave up 2 bases; unmatched junction bases: 7. The germline CDR1 and CDR2 sequences are ENHRY and SYGVKD. This CDR3 has 17 amino acids. The CDR3 DNA follows: TGTGCCATCAGTGAATGGGGTAGCGGGGGTAACACCGGGGAGCTGTTTTTT. Translated, it gives CAISEWGSGGNTGELFF.

The rearrangement links TRBV12-3 or TRBV12-4 to TRBJ1-1; TRBD1 might be the D (6 bases). V shed 5 bases and J shed 4 bases, with 20 bases lying between them. The CDR3 spans 16 residues. CDR3 in DNA: TGTGCCAGCAGTCCTACAGGGTTCCGCTGGGGCACTGAAGCTTTCTTT. It encodes CASSPTGFRWGTEAFF.

J is TRBJ1-4 and V is TRBV10-3; 8 positions agree with TRBD1. The CDR3 consists of 14 residues. Unmatched junction bases numbered 5, after V lost 3 bases and J lost 8 bases. In germline, CDR1 is ENHRY, CDR2 SYGVKD. The chain's CDR3 is CAISDGQGGEKLFF. Here the CDR3 DNA reads TGTGCCATCAGTGACGGACAGGGAGGCGAAAAACTGTTTTTT.

The chain carries TRBV6-1 and TRBJ1-1; perhaps TRBD1 as D (5 bases). Deletions cut 6 bases from V and 4 bases from J, with 15 bases between. Germline V CDR1 and CDR2: MNHNS, SASEGT. This CDR3 is 14 amino acids long. The CDR3 spells CASSPFGGPTEAFF. The CDR3 DNA follows: TGTGCCAGCAGCCCCTTCGGGGGTCCCACTGAAGCTTTCTTT.